The rows below give T cell receptor beta chains drawn from one sample of a study of OX40 agonist ivuxolimab in advanced cancers. Sequencing was performed with immunoSEQ multiplex PCR; in TCRdb, only in-frame clones are kept and a portion is missing. Among approximately 31,000 clones listed, 88% were seen once. This specimen was CD4+ or CD8+ T cells sorted from blood, taken in a trial of the OX40 agonist ivuxolimab. The receptors shown here come from an adult with an advanced solid tumor such as melanoma, head and neck, liver or kidney cancer. CDR3s leave out the opening cysteine and the closing phenylalanine or tryptophan.

v_call,j_call,cdr3_aa
TRBV6-4,TRBJ1-2,ASRGQGHWGYT
TRBV7-8,TRBJ2-3,ASSARAVGQTGDTQY
TRBV30,TRBJ1-4,AWGVGEKLF
TRBV2,TRBJ2-2,ASSEGGGTAGELF
TRBV4-1,TRBJ2-5,ASSQDPAGETQY
TRBV5-6,TRBJ1-1,ASSFRDSANTEAF
TRBV15,TRBJ2-3,ATSRETDTQY
TRBV6-6,TRBJ2-5,ASSYSRQGEETQY
TRBV7-9,TRBJ1-2,ASSLVGEGYT
TRBV11-3,TRBJ2-3,ASRYPGLKEY
TRBV27,TRBJ2-4,ASISPHDIQY
TRBV6-1,TRBJ2-1,ATTHHNEQF
TRBV27,TRBJ2-6,ASKGGANVLT
TRBV2,TRBJ2-1,ATWALTSGEGNEQF
TRBV13,TRBJ2-5,ASSLRLGETQY
TRBV5-1,TRBJ2-1,ASSGTGTGVHNEQF
TRBV19,TRBJ1-2,ASSIDWTGATSNYGYT
TRBV30,TRBJ1-4,AWSGWGQPLILANEKLF
TRBV5-3,TRBJ1-5,ARSPWTGGNQPQH
TRBV7-3,TRBJ2-7,ASSPRYGTDPYEQY
TRBV7-9,TRBJ1-6,ASRSTDRELNSPLH